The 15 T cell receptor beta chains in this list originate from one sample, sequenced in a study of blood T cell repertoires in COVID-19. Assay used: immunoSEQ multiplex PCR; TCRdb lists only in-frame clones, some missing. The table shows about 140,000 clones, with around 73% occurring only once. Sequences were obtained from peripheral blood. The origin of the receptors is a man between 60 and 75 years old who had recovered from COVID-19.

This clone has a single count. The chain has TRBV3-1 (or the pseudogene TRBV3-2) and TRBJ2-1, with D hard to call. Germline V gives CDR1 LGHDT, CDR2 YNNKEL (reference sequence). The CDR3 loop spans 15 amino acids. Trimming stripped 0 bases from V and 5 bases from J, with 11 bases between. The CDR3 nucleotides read TGTGCCAGCAGCCAAGATATTAACAGCCACAATGAGCAGTTCTTC. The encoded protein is CASSQDINSHNEQFF.

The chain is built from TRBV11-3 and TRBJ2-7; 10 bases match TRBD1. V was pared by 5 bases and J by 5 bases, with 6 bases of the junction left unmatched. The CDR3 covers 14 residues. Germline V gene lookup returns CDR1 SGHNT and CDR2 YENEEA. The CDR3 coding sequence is TGTGCCAGCAGCCCCGGGACAGGGGTCCACGAGCAGTACTTC. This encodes CASSPGTGVHEQYF.

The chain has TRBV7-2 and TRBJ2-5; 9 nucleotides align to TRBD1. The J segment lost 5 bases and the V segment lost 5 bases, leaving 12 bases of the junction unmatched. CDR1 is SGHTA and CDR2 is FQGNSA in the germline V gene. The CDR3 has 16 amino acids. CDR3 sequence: CASSLDMGQGSETQYF. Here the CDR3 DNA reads TGTGCCAGCAGCCTCGACATGGGACAGGGTAGTGAGACCCAGTACTTC.

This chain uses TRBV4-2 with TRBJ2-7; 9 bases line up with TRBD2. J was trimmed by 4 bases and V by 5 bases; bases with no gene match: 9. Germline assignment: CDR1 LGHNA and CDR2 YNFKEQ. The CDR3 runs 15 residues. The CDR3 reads CASSSNSGGGYEQYF. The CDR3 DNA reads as TGTGCCAGCAGCTCTAATAGCGGGGGAGGATACGAGCAGTACTTC.

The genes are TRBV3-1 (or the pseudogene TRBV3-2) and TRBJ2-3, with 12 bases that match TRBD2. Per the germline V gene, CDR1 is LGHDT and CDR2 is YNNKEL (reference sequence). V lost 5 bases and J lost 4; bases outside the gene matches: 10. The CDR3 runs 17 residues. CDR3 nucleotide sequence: TGTGCCAGCAGCAGGCGGACTAGCGGGACCCGTCCAGATACGCAGTATTTT. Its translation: CASSRRTSGTRPDTQYF.

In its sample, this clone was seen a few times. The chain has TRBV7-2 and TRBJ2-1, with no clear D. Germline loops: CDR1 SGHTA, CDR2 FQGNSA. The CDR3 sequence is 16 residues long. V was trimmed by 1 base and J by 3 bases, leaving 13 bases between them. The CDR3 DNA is TGTGCCAGCAGCTTAGATCGACAAAACTTCTACAATGAGCAGTTCTTC. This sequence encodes CASSLDRQNFYNEQFF.

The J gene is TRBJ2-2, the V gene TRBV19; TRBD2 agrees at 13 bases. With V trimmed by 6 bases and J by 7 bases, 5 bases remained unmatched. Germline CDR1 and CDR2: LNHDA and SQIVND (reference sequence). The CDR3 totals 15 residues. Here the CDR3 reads CASRETSGGIGELFF. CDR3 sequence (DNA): TGTGCCAGTAGAGAGACTAGCGGGGGGATCGGGGAGCTGTTTTTT.

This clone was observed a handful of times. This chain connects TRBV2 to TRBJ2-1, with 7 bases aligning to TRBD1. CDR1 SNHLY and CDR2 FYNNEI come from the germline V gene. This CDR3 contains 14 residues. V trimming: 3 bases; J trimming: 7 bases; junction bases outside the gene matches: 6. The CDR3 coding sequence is TGTGCCAGCAGTGAGATGACAGGGAAGAATGAGCAGTTCTTC. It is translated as CASSEMTGKNEQFF. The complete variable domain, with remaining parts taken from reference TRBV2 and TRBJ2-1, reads EPEVTQTPSHQVTQMGQEVILRCVPISNHLYFYWYRQILGQKVEFLVSFYNNEISEKSEIFDDQFSVERPDGSNFTLKIRSTKLEDSAMYFCASSEMTGKNEQFFGPGTRLTVL.

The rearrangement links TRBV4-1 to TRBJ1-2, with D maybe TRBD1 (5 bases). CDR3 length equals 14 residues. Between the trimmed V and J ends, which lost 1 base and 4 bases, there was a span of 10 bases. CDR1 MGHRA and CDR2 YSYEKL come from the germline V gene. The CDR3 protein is CASSQVGTGYGYTF. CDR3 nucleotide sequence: TGCGCCAGCAGCCAAGTAGGAACAGGCTATGGCTACACCTTC.

DNA for the CDR3: TGTGCCGGAAGGTGGGGACAGGGGGCCGGTGAAGCTTTCTTT. Protein: CAGRWGQGAGEAFF. This chain joins TRBV2 and TRBJ1-1, with 12 positions matching TRBD1. The J segment lost 7 bases and the V segment lost 11 bases, leaving 11 bases of the junction unmatched. CDR1 is SNHLY and CDR2 is FYNNEI in the germline V gene. The CDR3 is 14 residues long.

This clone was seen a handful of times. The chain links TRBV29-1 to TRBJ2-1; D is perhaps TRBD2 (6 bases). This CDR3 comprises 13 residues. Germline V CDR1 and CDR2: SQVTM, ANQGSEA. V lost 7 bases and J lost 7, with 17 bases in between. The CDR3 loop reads CSATTRTLNEQFF. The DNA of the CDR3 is TGCAGCGCTACGACTAGGACCCTAAATGAGCAGTTCTTC.

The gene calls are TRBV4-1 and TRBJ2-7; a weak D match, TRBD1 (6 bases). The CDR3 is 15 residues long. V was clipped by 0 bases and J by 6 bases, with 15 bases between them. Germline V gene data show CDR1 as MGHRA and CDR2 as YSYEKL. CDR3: CASSQDPQGRREQYF. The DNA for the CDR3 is TGCGCCAGCAGCCAAGATCCACAGGGTAGGCGCGAGCAGTACTTC.

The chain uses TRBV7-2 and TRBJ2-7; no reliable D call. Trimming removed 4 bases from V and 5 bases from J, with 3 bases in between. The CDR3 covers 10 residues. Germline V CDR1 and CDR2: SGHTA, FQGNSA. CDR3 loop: CASSYNEQYF. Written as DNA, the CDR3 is TGTGCCAGCAGCTACAACGAGCAGTACTTC. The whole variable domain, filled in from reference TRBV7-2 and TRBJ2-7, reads GAGVSQSPSNKVTEKGKDVELRCDPISGHTALYWYRQSLGQGLEFLIYFQGNSAPDKSGLPSDRFSAERTGGSVSTLTIQRTQQEDSAVYLCASSYNEQYFGPGTRLTVT.

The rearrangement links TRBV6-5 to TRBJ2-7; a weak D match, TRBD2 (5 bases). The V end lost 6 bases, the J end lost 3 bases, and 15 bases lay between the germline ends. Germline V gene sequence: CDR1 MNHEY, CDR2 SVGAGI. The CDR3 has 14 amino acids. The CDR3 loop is CASRLNFRDYEQYF. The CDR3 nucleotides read TGTGCCAGCAGACTCAACTTCCGGGACTACGAGCAGTACTTC.

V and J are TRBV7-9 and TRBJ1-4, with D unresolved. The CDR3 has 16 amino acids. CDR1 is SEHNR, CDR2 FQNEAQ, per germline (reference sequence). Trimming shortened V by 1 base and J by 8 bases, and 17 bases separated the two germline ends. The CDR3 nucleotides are TGTGCCAGCAGCTTAGGAGTTTACGAGGTAGTGGAAAAACTGTTTTTT. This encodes CASSLGVYEVVEKLFF.